This T cell receptor beta chain was identified in a study of cytomegalovirus exposure and HLA in healthy donors. Study-wide results and limits: Relative to the roughly 700-donor mean, N-insertions were reportedly fewer in an Asian-associated ancestry cluster in a later analysis.

PCR was performed using 60 Vbeta and 13 Jbeta primers. The authors' processing: Approximately 79 million unique TCR beta chains, roughly 11 million of them shared, were counted by a later analysis. Produced via immunoSEQ multiplex PCR; TCRdb's table is partial and in-frame only. Clone size and the V and J calls come from that table; the DNA yielded D and trimming. This table holds some 120,000 clones, approximately 79% found once. This clone was counted between two and nine times. The antigen is unknown. CDR1 and CDR2 from the germline V gene are MRHNA and SNTAGT. The CDR3 is 15 amino acids. The V gene end was trimmed by 2 bases and the J gene end by 7 bases; junction bases not matched to a gene: 4.

The chain recombines TRBV6-4 with TRBJ2-1, with TRBD1 matching 11 bases. The source of this sequence is a man aged 30 to 45 in good health and CMV-seronegative. The specimen sequenced was PBMCs. The CDR3 here is CASSDGTGGMNEQFF. DNA for the CDR3: TGTGCCAGCAGTGACGGGACAGGGGGGATGAATGAGCAGTTCTTC.